A selection of T cell receptor beta chains follows, all from one sample in a study of T cells in Graves' hyperthyroidism and ophthalmopathy. TCRdb reanalysed the multiplex PCR reads using MiXCR and keeps one entry per CDR3 protein. The data hold 500,000 to 800,000 distinct CDR3 sequences, with just under 45% observed a single time. The material sequenced was peripheral blood or thyroid tissue (not recorded which). These receptors were taken from an adult man with Graves' disease, either hyperthyroidism or ophthalmopathy (not recorded which). Each CDR3 is given with its conserved first and last residue. A D gene is named only where the DNA matches it firmly. Not every row has a clone size; where given, it reads once, few, many or a size class.

cdr3_nt: TGTGCCAGCAGCCCTACCGGAGGTTCTGGGGCCAACGTCCTGACTTTC
cdr3_aa: CASSPTGGSGANVLTF
v_call: TRBV7-8
d_call: -
clone_size: many
j_call: TRBJ2-6

cdr3_nt: TGTGCCAGCAGTGCACCAACCGGGAGCTCCTACGAGCAGTACTTC
cdr3_aa: CASSAPTGSSYEQYF
v_call: TRBV25-1
d_call: -
clone_size: few
j_call: TRBJ2-7

cdr3_nt: TGTGCCAGTAGTTCGGGGACAACCTATGGCTACACCTTC
cdr3_aa: CASSSGTTYGYTF
v_call: TRBV19
d_call: -
clone_size: -
j_call: TRBJ1-2

cdr3_nt: TGTGCCAGCAGCTGGGACAGGGGGAACACCATATATTTT
cdr3_aa: CASSWDRGNTIYF
v_call: TRBV7-9
d_call: TRBD1
clone_size: -
j_call: TRBJ1-3

cdr3_nt: TGTGCCATCAGTGCCGGGGGGACAGGAGGAACTGATGGGGCCAACGTCCTGACTTTC
cdr3_aa: CAISAGGTGGTDGANVLTF
v_call: TRBV10-3
d_call: -
clone_size: -
j_call: TRBJ2-6

cdr3_nt: TGTGCCAGCAGCCGACGGACAGGGCCGGGCTATGGCTACACCTTC
cdr3_aa: CASSRRTGPGYGYTF
v_call: TRBV27
d_call: TRBD1
clone_size: -
j_call: TRBJ1-2

cdr3_nt: TGTGCCAGCAGCCTCCAACAGCCTGGGGCCAACGTCCTGACTTTC
cdr3_aa: CASSLQQPGANVLTF
v_call: TRBV7-9
d_call: -
clone_size: medium-sized
j_call: TRBJ2-6

cdr3_nt: TGTGCCAGCTCCCCCGTGAGAAACGAAAAACTGTTTTTT
cdr3_aa: CASSPVRNEKLFF
v_call: TRBV12-3/TRBV12-4
d_call: -
clone_size: few
j_call: TRBJ1-4

cdr3_nt: TGTGCCAGCAGCTTAGATCCGGGTCGGGGGAGGGTTTATGAAGCTTTCTTT
cdr3_aa: CASSLDPGRGRVYEAFF
v_call: TRBV7-2
d_call: -
clone_size: -
j_call: TRBJ1-1

cdr3_nt: TGTGCCACCAGCCCCTCCTTCGCGGCAGATACGCAGTATTTT
cdr3_aa: CATSPSFAADTQYF
v_call: TRBV15
d_call: -
clone_size: -
j_call: TRBJ2-3

cdr3_nt: TGTGCCAGCAGCCACCAAGAGGGACAGGGGCAGTTGAGAACCTTC
cdr3_aa: CASSHQEGQGQLRTF
v_call: TRBV7-2
d_call: TRBD1
clone_size: many
j_call: TRBJ1-2

cdr3_nt: TGCAGCGTTGAAGACCACAGGGTGGCGGCGACTGAAGCTTTCTTT
cdr3_aa: CSVEDHRVAATEAFF
v_call: TRBV29-1
d_call: -
clone_size: many
j_call: TRBJ1-1

cdr3_nt: TGCAGCGTTGTGGACGGGGGAATTGATGGCTACACCTTC
cdr3_aa: CSVVDGGIDGYTF
v_call: TRBV29-1
d_call: -
clone_size: many
j_call: TRBJ1-2

cdr3_nt: TGTGCCAGCAGCTTCGAGGGCCCGAGGGACTACACCTTC
cdr3_aa: CASSFEGPRDYTF
v_call: TRBV7-9
d_call: -
clone_size: few
j_call: TRBJ1-2

cdr3_nt: TGTGCCAGCAGCCTAAGGGACATCTATAATTCACCCCTCCACTTT
cdr3_aa: CASSLRDIYNSPLHF
v_call: TRBV5-6
d_call: -
clone_size: -
j_call: TRBJ1-6

cdr3_nt: TGTGCCAGCAGCTTAGTTGGGGTGACCTCTGGAAACACCATATATTTT
cdr3_aa: CASSLVGVTSGNTIYF
v_call: TRBV7-9
d_call: -
clone_size: -
j_call: TRBJ1-3

cdr3_nt: TGTGCCAGCAGCTCCCGAACTAGCGGGGGGAGTTTCGAGCAGTACTTC
cdr3_aa: CASSSRTSGGSFEQYF
v_call: TRBV7-2
d_call: TRBD2
clone_size: -
j_call: TRBJ2-7

cdr3_nt: TGTGCCAGAAAGACAGCGGGGGGGCACACTGAAGCTTTCTTT
cdr3_aa: CARKTAGGHTEAFF
v_call: TRBV2
d_call: -
clone_size: many
j_call: TRBJ1-1

cdr3_nt: TGTGCCAGCAGCAATCGCGGCTTGCACACTGAAGCTTTCTTT
cdr3_aa: CASSNRGLHTEAFF
v_call: TRBV7-9
d_call: -
clone_size: -
j_call: TRBJ1-1

cdr3_nt: TGTGCCAGCAGCTCTAACCGGGACAGGGTGAATTTT
cdr3_aa: CASSSNRDRVNF
v_call: TRBV7-9
d_call: TRBD1
clone_size: -
j_call: TRBJ1-5

cdr3_nt: TGTGCCAGTAGTAATGGGGTTTCTGGGGCCAACGTCCTGACTTTC
cdr3_aa: CASSNGVSGANVLTF
v_call: TRBV19
d_call: -
clone_size: once
j_call: TRBJ2-6

cdr3_nt: TGTGCCAGCAGCTTAGCGGAATGGGGCTACACCTTC
cdr3_aa: CASSLAEWGYTF
v_call: TRBV7-9
d_call: -
clone_size: many
j_call: TRBJ1-2

cdr3_nt: TGTGCCAGCAGTGAAGAGTATTACAGGGGGAATGAAAAACTGTTTTTT
cdr3_aa: CASSEEYYRGNEKLFF
v_call: TRBV6-4
d_call: TRBD1
clone_size: few
j_call: TRBJ1-4

cdr3_nt: TGCAGTGCTACCATAGACAGGGCTGGAAACACCATATATTTT
cdr3_aa: CSATIDRAGNTIYF
v_call: TRBV20-1
d_call: TRBD1
clone_size: -
j_call: TRBJ1-3

cdr3_nt: TGTGCCAGCACCGCAACAGGGGATGGCTACACCTTC
cdr3_aa: CASTATGDGYTF
v_call: TRBV7-9
d_call: TRBD1
clone_size: many
j_call: TRBJ1-2

cdr3_nt: TGCAGCGCCGCCCGAAGAGGGGGATCCTACGAGCAGTACTTC
cdr3_aa: CSAARRGGSYEQYF
v_call: TRBV29-1
d_call: -
clone_size: -
j_call: TRBJ2-7

cdr3_nt: TGTGCCAGCAGTTTTGGTGGCCTCACCGGGGAGCTGTTTTTT
cdr3_aa: CASSFGGLTGELFF
v_call: TRBV12-3/TRBV12-4
d_call: -
clone_size: few
j_call: TRBJ2-2

cdr3_nt: TGTGCCAGCAGCTTAACTATTGATGATCAGCCCCAGCATTTT
cdr3_aa: CASSLTIDDQPQHF
v_call: TRBV7-2
d_call: -
clone_size: -
j_call: TRBJ1-5

cdr3_nt: TGTGCCACAGCCCCCACCCTGGGACTAGCGGGAGGCAACACCGGGGAGCTGTTTTTT
cdr3_aa: CATAPTLGLAGGNTGELFF
v_call: TRBV10-3
d_call: TRBD2
clone_size: -
j_call: TRBJ2-2

cdr3_nt: TGTGCCAGCAGGGACCGGCCCCGTGAAAAACTGTTTTTT
cdr3_aa: CASRDRPREKLFF
v_call: TRBV2
d_call: -
clone_size: many
j_call: TRBJ1-4

cdr3_nt: TGCAGTGCTAGAGACAGCGGGAGCGGGGTGACCCAGTACTTC
cdr3_aa: CSARDSGSGVTQYF
v_call: TRBV20-1
d_call: TRBD2
clone_size: few
j_call: TRBJ2-5

cdr3_nt: TGCAGTGCTACTTCTGGAGGGCACTACGAGCAGTACTTC
cdr3_aa: CSATSGGHYEQYF
v_call: TRBV20-1
d_call: -
clone_size: -
j_call: TRBJ2-7

cdr3_nt: TGTGCCAGCAGTGCTAGAGATCGGGGATATGGTGGCTACACCTTC
cdr3_aa: CASSARDRGYGGYTF
v_call: TRBV25-1
d_call: -
clone_size: -
j_call: TRBJ1-2

cdr3_nt: TGCGCCAGCAGTTATACGCCGGGACAGGTCAACATGAACACTGAGGCTTTCTTT
cdr3_aa: CASSYTPGQVNMNTEAFF
v_call: TRBV5-1
d_call: TRBD1
clone_size: -
j_call: TRBJ1-1

cdr3_nt: TGTGCCAGCAGCCCCAGGCGCAGCGAAGCTTTCTTT
cdr3_aa: CASSPRRSEAFF
v_call: TRBV7-9
d_call: -
clone_size: many
j_call: TRBJ1-1

cdr3_nt: TGTGCCAGCACCCAGGGGGCGAGCACTGAAGCTTTCTTT
cdr3_aa: CASTQGASTEAFF
v_call: TRBV7-2
d_call: TRBD1
clone_size: -
j_call: TRBJ1-1

cdr3_nt: TGTGCCACCAGCATAGAGTCTGGAAACACCATATATTTT
cdr3_aa: CATSIESGNTIYF
v_call: TRBV15
d_call: -
clone_size: many
j_call: TRBJ1-3

cdr3_nt: TGTGCCAGTAGTCTAGCGGGGGCCAAGCAAGAGACCCAGTACTTC
cdr3_aa: CASSLAGAKQETQYF
v_call: TRBV19
d_call: TRBD2
clone_size: -
j_call: TRBJ2-5

cdr3_nt: TGTGCCAGCAGCTTGCTGGACAGGGCCTACGAGCAGTACTTC
cdr3_aa: CASSLLDRAYEQYF
v_call: TRBV5-6
d_call: TRBD1
clone_size: -
j_call: TRBJ2-7

cdr3_nt: TGTGCCACCAGCAGAGATAGAGGGACCCAAGAGACCCAGTACTTC
cdr3_aa: CATSRDRGTQETQYF
v_call: TRBV15
d_call: -
clone_size: -
j_call: TRBJ2-5

cdr3_nt: TGTGCCAGCAGTATACTTCTGGGTACTGAAGCTTTCTTT
cdr3_aa: CASSILLGTEAFF
v_call: TRBV2
d_call: -
clone_size: -
j_call: TRBJ1-1

cdr3_nt: TGTGTCAGCAGTTCCCGTGGGAATTCACCCCTCCACTTT
cdr3_aa: CVSSSRGNSPLHF
v_call: TRBV12-3/TRBV12-4
d_call: -
clone_size: -
j_call: TRBJ1-6

cdr3_nt: TGTGCCAGCAGCATTACGGACGGGTACTATGGCTACACCTTC
cdr3_aa: CASSITDGYYGYTF
v_call: TRBV7-9
d_call: -
clone_size: -
j_call: TRBJ1-2